This TCR beta chain originates from a study of blood T cell repertoires in COVID-19. Study-level information: The study drew acute and convalescent COVID-19 samples from the United States, Italy and Spain. T cells, B-cell-depleted T cells, or PBMCs provided the cDNA or gDNA that served as material.

Per germline, CDR1 MDHEN and CDR2 SYDVKM. V dropped 3 bases and J dropped 2; count of bases not matched to a gene: 2. CDR3 length equals 15 residues. Authors' analysis steps: Reference gene primers were amplified, and this amplification served to estimate nucleated cell counts. Profiled with immunoSEQ multiplex PCR; TCRdb holds only in-frame clones, not every one. D and trimming were read from the DNA, whereas the V and J calls and clone size are those reported in that table. The data contain 15,000 to 20,000 clones, 85% to 90% of them singletons. This clonotype originated in a woman aged 55-75 years with active COVID-19. The chain is built from TRBV28 and TRBJ2-1; 9 nucleotides line up with TRBD1. Sequences were obtained from peripheral blood. The CDR3, as DNA: TGTGCCAGCAGTTTTGGGGACAGGGCCTACAATGAGCAGTTCTTC. Translation: CASSFGDRAYNEQFF.